These T cell receptor beta chains were read from a single sample in a study of identical twins. TCRdb itself ran the 5' RACE reads through MiXCR, one entry per CDR3 protein. Of about 490,000 distinct CDR3 sequences in the sample, 13% to 15% were seen once. This sample was shared with a second study, whose subject was yellow fever vaccine responses in identical twins.

The sequenced sample was CD4+ T cells sorted from blood. These TCRs come from a woman between 18 and 29 years old in good health. The CDR3 runs from the conserved cysteine through the conserved F or W. Each record gives: V gene, clone size, D gene, J gene, CDR3 DNA, CDR3 protein. The D gene is left open where the match is weak. Clone sizes are given selectively: once, few, many, or a class where the clone is expanded.

>TRBV7-9|-|-|TRBJ2-5
TGTGCCAGCAGCTTTCCGGACGCGAAGACCCAGTACTTC
CASSFPDAKTQYF
>TRBV7-8|few|-|TRBJ2-1
TGTGCCAGCAGCAGCCGGGACGGATGGGTCTATGAGCAGTTCTTC
CASSSRDGWVYEQFF
>TRBV20-1|-|TRBD2|TRBJ2-3
TGCAGTGCTGCGACTAGCGGGAGAGGGAGAACAGATACGCAGTATTTT
CSAATSGRGRTDTQYF
>TRBV5-6|few|-|TRBJ2-6
TGTGCCAGCAGCCTCGGCTCGGGTCCCAACGTCCTGACTTTC
CASSLGSGPNVLTF
>TRBV20-1|few|TRBD2|TRBJ2-1
TGCAGTGCTAGAGGGGGGACTAGCGCGGATAGTGAGCAGTTCTTC
CSARGGTSADSEQFF
>TRBV7-9|few|TRBD2|TRBJ2-3
TGTGCCAGCAGCTCCACCCGGACTAGCGGGAACACAGATACGCAGTATTTT
CASSSTRTSGNTDTQYF
>TRBV28|few|-|TRBJ2-1
TGTGCCAGCAGTACCACCCCTAAAGATGAGCAGTTCTTC
CASSTTPKDEQFF
>TRBV4-1|few|TRBD2|TRBJ2-3
TGCGCCAGCAGGTCTCTACGGGGCGCGGGAGGCACAGATACGCAGTATTTT
CASRSLRGAGGTDTQYF
>TRBV18|-|-|TRBJ2-2
TGTGCCAGCTCACCACGTATCGGGGAGCTGTTTTTT
CASSPRIGELFF
>TRBV10-2|few|TRBD2|TRBJ2-1
TGCGCCAGCAAATGGGGGGGGGAGTACAATGAGCAGTTCTTC
CASKWGGEYNEQFF
>TRBV20-1|-|TRBD1|TRBJ1-1
TGCAGTGCTATTTCGCCCGCAGGGGGGAACACTGAAGCTTTCTTT
CSAISPAGGNTEAFF
>TRBV20-1|-|-|TRBJ1-6
TGCAGTGCTAGGGCCGGGACCGAAAATTCACCCCTCCACTTT
CSARAGTENSPLHF
>TRBV6-4|once|TRBD1|TRBJ2-1
TGTGCCAGCAGCAGTGAGGGGGCTAGTCTCGGAAATGAGCAGTTCTTC
CASSSEGASLGNEQFF
>TRBV10-3|few|-|TRBJ1-4
TGTGCCATCACCCGGTTTGCTGGGGGAAAACTGTTTTTT
CAITRFAGGKLFF
>TRBV12-3/TRBV12-4|many|-|TRBJ2-1
TGTGCCAGCGCGTACGGTAAATCCTACAATGAGCAGTTCTTC
CASAYGKSYNEQFF
>TRBV5-1|few|-|TRBJ2-1
TGCGCCAGCAGTATAGGGAGCTCCTACAATGAGCAGTTCTTC
CASSIGSSYNEQFF
>TRBV29-1|few|-|TRBJ2-3
TGCAGCGTTGGACTAGGCACAGATACGCAGTATTTT
CSVGLGTDTQYF
>TRBV2|-|TRBD1|TRBJ1-1
TGTGCCACCTCGACAGGGATGAACACTGAAGCTTTCTTT
CATSTGMNTEAFF
>TRBV12-3/TRBV12-4|many|-|TRBJ2-5
TGTGCCAGCATACAGGGCGGGGTCACCCCCCAAGAGACCCAGTACTTC
CASIQGGVTPQETQYF
>TRBV19|-|TRBD1|TRBJ2-2
TGTGCCAGTAGTTCAGGACAGGGGGCGAGAGCCGGGGAGCTGTTTTTT
CASSSGQGARAGELFF
>TRBV14|few|-|TRBJ2-7
TGTGCCAGCAGTATGGGTTACGAGCAGTACTTC
CASSMGYEQYF
>TRBV5-1|few|TRBD2|TRBJ2-3
TGCGCCAGCAGCTTGAATGGCGGGGGTATTACAGATACGCAGTATTTT
CASSLNGGGITDTQYF
>TRBV28|few|TRBD1|TRBJ2-5
TGTGCCAGCAGGAAACCAGGGGGCGGCGGGACCCAGTACTTC
CASRKPGGGGTQYF
>TRBV12-3/TRBV12-4|many|TRBD1|TRBJ1-2
TGTGCCAGCAGTTTATCGGAGGGGGCGGGTGGCTACACCTTC
CASSLSEGAGGYTF
>TRBV7-2|-|TRBD1|TRBJ2-5
TGTGCCAGCAGCCTATCACAGGGGGCGAGGGAGACCCAGTACTTC
CASSLSQGARETQYF
>TRBV12-3/TRBV12-4|many|-|TRBJ1-2
TGTGCCAGCAGCACCGGGACGCCGTCCCACATTTATGGCTACACCTTC
CASSTGTPSHIYGYTF
>TRBV20-1|few|TRBD1|TRBJ2-5
TGCAGTGCTATACCCGGGACAGGCGGGCGAGAGACCCAGTACTTC
CSAIPGTGGRETQYF
>TRBV11-3|few|-|TRBJ2-7
TGTGCCAGCAGCTTAGTTAGGGGGAATAACGAGCAGTACTTC
CASSLVRGNNEQYF
>TRBV5-1|few|-|TRBJ2-3
TGCGCCAGCAGCTTGGCTTGGAGTGGAGATACGCAGTATTTT
CASSLAWSGDTQYF
>TRBV10-3|few|TRBD2|TRBJ2-3
TGTGCCATCAGGCCGGGACTAGCGGGAGGAAAAGATACGCAGTATTTT
CAIRPGLAGGKDTQYF
>TRBV5-6|-|-|TRBJ2-2
TGTGCCAGCGGCCCTATATACTCGACAGTGAACACCGGGGAGCTGTTTTTT
CASGPIYSTVNTGELFF
>TRBV5-6|-|-|TRBJ2-1
TGTGCCAGCAAGGGACTTCGTTACAATGAGCAGTTCTTC
CASKGLRYNEQFF
>TRBV7-2|-|-|TRBJ2-4
TGTGCCAGTACTCCAGCTAGAGCGGTCACGAGCATTCAGTACTTC
CASTPARAVTSIQYF
>TRBV6-1|-|-|TRBJ2-6
TGTGCCAGCGCTCCCGGGCCTGGGGCCAACGTCCTGACTTTC
CASAPGPGANVLTF
>TRBV5-1|-|TRBD1|TRBJ2-3
TGCGCCAGCAGCTTTTACGTAGGGGGCGCAGGTACAGATACGCAGTATTTT
CASSFYVGGAGTDTQYF
>TRBV6-1|-|-|TRBJ1-4
TGTGCCAGCAGCCCCGACTATGCAACTAATGAAAAACTGTTTTTT
CASSPDYATNEKLFF
>TRBV27|many|TRBD1|TRBJ2-3
TGTGCCAGCAGTTTATTAAGTCGGGACAGAGAGCACCGCACAGATACGCAGTATTTT
CASSLLSRDREHRTDTQYF
>TRBV24-1|few|-|TRBJ2-7
TGTGCCACCAGTGATAGAGGGGCTGGCTACGAGCAGTACTTC
CATSDRGAGYEQYF
>TRBV12-3/TRBV12-4|few|TRBD1|TRBJ1-5
TGTGCCAGCAGTTTGCCCCAGGGGGATCAGCCCCAGCATTTT
CASSLPQGDQPQHF
>TRBV2|-|TRBD2|TRBJ2-3
TGTGCCAGCAGTGAAACTCCGGGACTAGCCGTCACAGATACGCAGTATTTT
CASSETPGLAVTDTQYF
>TRBV20-1|-|-|TRBJ1-2
TGCAGTGCTAGAGGAGGGGGTGCCCGTAGGGCCAACTATGGCTACACCTTC
CSARGGGARRANYGYTF
>TRBV5-1|few|-|TRBJ2-3
TGCGCCAGCAGCCCCCGCCAGGTGGCAGATACGCAGTATTTT
CASSPRQVADTQYF
>TRBV20-1|-|TRBD2|TRBJ2-1
TGCAGTGCTAGCTTGTCTAGCGGGCCCTACAATGAGCAGTTCTTC
CSASLSSGPYNEQFF
>TRBV13|few|-|TRBJ2-6
TGTGCCAGCAGCTTAATCTGGGGGCGAAGGGCCAACGTCCTGACTTTC
CASSLIWGRRANVLTF
>TRBV6-1|few|-|TRBJ2-3
TGTGCCAGCAGAGGCGGTCCTAGCACAGATACGCAGTATTTT
CASRGGPSTDTQYF